A single sample is the source of the 16 T cell receptor beta chains below, sequenced in a study of blood T cell repertoires in COVID-19. Some clones are missing from TCRdb's copy, which holds only in-frame ones; the method was immunoSEQ multiplex PCR. This sample has just over 250,000 clones; about 89% occur once, and the top ten carry approximately 2.3%. The sequencing sample was made of peripheral blood. The receptors shown here come from a woman aged 45-65 years with acute or convalescent COVID-19.

The chain recombines TRBV4-2 with TRBJ2-1, with D uncertain. In germline, CDR1 is LGHNA, CDR2 YNFKEQ. CDR3 length: 15 amino acids. V shed 1 base and J shed 0 bases, with 7 bases lying between them. The CDR3 loop is CASSQVASSYNEQFF. DNA for the CDR3: TGTGCCAGCAGCCAAGTCGCGAGCTCCTACAATGAGCAGTTCTTC.

The chain carries TRBV4-2 and TRBJ2-7; D might be TRBD2 (6 bases). This CDR3 has 17 amino acids. V shed 0 bases and J shed 1 base, with 16 bases lying between them. Germline V gives CDR1 LGHNA, CDR2 YNFKEQ. The CDR3 protein is CASSQDLAGWGSYEQYF. As DNA, the CDR3 is TGTGCCAGCAGCCAAGATCTTGCGGGATGGGGATCCTACGAGCAGTACTTC.

The chain combines TRBV28 with TRBJ1-5; tentatively, D is TRBD1 (5 bases). The V end was cut by 2 bases, the J end by 5 bases, with 10 bases between. This CDR3 spans 14 amino acids. The germline gives CDR1 MDHEN, CDR2 SYDVKM. Written as DNA, the CDR3 is TGTGCCAGCAGTTTAGGTCAGGGATATCAGCCCCAGCATTTT. Its protein is CASSLGQGYQPQHF.

The chain recombines TRBV19 with TRBJ2-3, with 10 bases matching TRBD1. Germline-derived CDR1 and CDR2 are LNHDA and SQIVND (reference sequence). After removal of 6 bases from V and 2 bases from J, the junction contained 5 bases not matched to a gene. The CDR3 has 15 residues. The CDR3, as DNA: TGTGCCAGTAGCGACAGGGGGCTAGACACAGATACGCAGTATTTT. Residues: CASSDRGLDTDTQYF.

The chain has TRBV5-6 and TRBJ1-2; perhaps TRBD1 as D (6 bases). Germline V lookup: CDR1 SGHDT, CDR2 YYEEEE. The CDR3 loop spans 13 amino acids. Trimming shortened V by 2 bases and J by 4 bases, and 9 bases separated the two germline ends. CDR3 bases: TGTGCCAGCAGCTTAAGGGGGTCCTATGGCTACACCTTC. It yields the protein CASSLRGSYGYTF.

This clone was found once. The genes are TRBV5-1 and TRBJ2-7, with TRBD1 matching over 7 bases. V trimming: 2 bases; J trimming: 0 bases; junction bases outside the gene matches: 2. The CDR3 length is 14 residues. Germline lookup yields CDR1 SGHRS and CDR2 YFSETQ. CDR3 sequence: CASSFGTVSYEQYF. The CDR3 DNA reads as TGCGCCAGCAGCTTCGGGACAGTCTCCTACGAGCAGTACTTC.

This sequence joins TRBV30 and TRBJ2-3; tentatively, D is TRBD1 (6 bases). Trimming shortened V by 2 bases and J by 6 bases, and 12 bases separated the two germline ends. The germline V gene has CDR1 GTSNPN and CDR2 SVGIG (reference sequence). This CDR3 contains 13 residues. Here the CDR3 DNA reads TGTGCCTGGAGTTGGCAGGGGCGCGATACGCAGTATTTT. Translation gives CAWSWQGRDTQYF.

This chain connects TRBV7-9 to TRBJ2-3, with D maybe TRBD1 (5 bases). Germline loops: CDR1 SEHNR, CDR2 FQNEAQ (reference sequence). V was cut by 5 bases and J by 5 bases, with 14 bases left in between. This CDR3 region has 14 residues. CDR3 loop: CASSPTDRGDTQYF. CDR3 DNA sequence: TGTGCCAGCAGCCCCACCGACAGAGGAGATACGCAGTATTTT.

The rearrangement uses TRBV9 and TRBJ2-3; D is unresolved. This CDR3 region has 14 residues. V lost 4 bases to trimming and J lost 1 base, with 10 bases between them. Germline lookup yields CDR1 SGDLS and CDR2 YYNGEE. CDR3 bases: TGTGCCAGCAGCCCCCAGTCCCGCACAGATACGCAGTATTTT. As protein: CASSPQSRTDTQYF.

This chain joins TRBV7-9 and TRBJ1-6, with 7 bases fitting TRBD1. V was clipped by 3 bases and J by 5 bases; unmatched bases: 7. The CDR3 runs to 16 residues. The V gene's germline CDR1 is SEHNR and CDR2 FQNEAQ (reference sequence). The CDR3 region has the DNA TGTGCCAGCAGCTTTCAAACAGGGGCGAATAATTCACCCCTCCACTTT. Protein: CASSFQTGANNSPLHF.

The chain carries TRBV28 and TRBJ1-1; 7 nucleotides line up with TRBD1. The CDR3 consists of 14 residues. Germline CDR1 and CDR2: MDHEN and SYDVKM. Germline trimming cut 6 bases from V and 0 bases from J; bases unmatched to any gene: 4. CDR3 residues: CASRVDRLNTEAFF. CDR3 sequence (DNA): TGTGCCAGCAGAGTGGACAGGCTGAACACTGAAGCTTTCTTT.

The rearrangement uses TRBV19 and TRBJ1-5, with D maybe TRBD1 (5 bases). In germline, CDR1 is LNHDA, CDR2 SQIVND (reference sequence). Deletions cut 6 bases from V and 3 bases from J, with 12 bases between. This CDR3 is built from 14 residues. CDR3 nucleotides: TGTGCCAGTAGCGACCAGGGTGACAATCAGCCCCAGCATTTT. This encodes CASSDQGDNQPQHF.

This chain joins TRBV30 and TRBJ1-4; the D gene is possibly TRBD1 (5 bases). Per germline, CDR1 GTSNPN and CDR2 SVGIG (reference sequence). This CDR3 spans 11 amino acids. The CDR3 sequence is CSAGSAEKLFF. CDR3 DNA: TGTTCGGCAGGGTCGGCCGAAAAACTGTTTTTT.

The chain couples TRBV19 to TRBJ1-2; TRBD1 matches 10 bases. The CDR3 extends over 14 amino acids. V trimming: 6 bases; J trimming: 1 base; junction bases outside the gene matches: 2. Germline V gene data show CDR1 as LNHDA and CDR2 as SQIVND (reference sequence). CDR3 sequence (DNA): TGTGCCAGTAGAAGGACAGGGGGTAACTATGGCTACACCTTC. This codes for CASRRTGGNYGYTF.

The J gene is TRBJ2-3, the V gene TRBV7-3; 7 nucleotides align to TRBD2. V shed 8 bases, J shed 6 bases, and the junction held 14 bases outside the gene matches. Germline V gene data show CDR1 as SGHTA and CDR2 as FQGTGA. The CDR3 covers 15 residues. The CDR3 region is CASARFDLAGDTQYF. The CDR3 DNA sequence: TGTGCCAGCGCCAGATTCGACTTAGCGGGCGATACGCAGTATTTT.

V is TRBV2 and J is TRBJ1-1; the D is unclear. This CDR3 comprises 13 residues. The ends were cut back, 1 base at V and 10 bases at J, with 13 bases in the middle. Germline assignment: CDR1 SNHLY and CDR2 FYNNEI. CDR3 protein: CASSEGMWRAAFF. In nucleotides, the CDR3 is TGTGCCAGCAGTGAAGGTATGTGGCGGGCAGCTTTCTTT.